These T cell receptor beta chains were read from a single sample in a study of cytomegalovirus exposure and HLA in healthy donors. Sequencing was performed with immunoSEQ multiplex PCR; in TCRdb, only in-frame clones are kept and a portion is missing. The sample carries hundreds of thousands of clones, 77% recorded once. Sample: PBMCs. Source of these receptors: a woman in her sixties or seventies in good health and CMV-seropositive. Both conserved end residues are part of each CDR3. D genes are given only for firm matches. Not every row has a clone size; where given, it reads once, few, many or a size class.

size,V,J,D,length,DNA,CDR3
NA,TRBV11-1,TRBJ1-3,TRBD1,16,TGTGCCAGCAGCCCACCGGAAGGGGGCTTCGGAAACACCATATATTTT,CASSPPEGGFGNTIYF
NA,TRBV28,TRBJ2-3,NA,18,TGTGCCAGCAGTCCCTCCCTAGGGAAGGGGCTCGGCACAGATACGCAGTATTTT,CASSPSLGKGLGTDTQYF
NA,TRBV7-9,TRBJ2-3,NA,15,TGTGCCAGCAGCTTAGCTGCGGTAGATACAGATACGCAGTATTTT,CASSLAAVDTDTQYF
NA,TRBV7-9,TRBJ2-1,TRBD2,12,TGTTCCAGCGGGAGAGGTTCATGGGAGCAGTTCTTC,CSSGRGSWEQFF
NA,TRBV19,TRBJ2-3,TRBD1,14,TGTGCCAGTAGTCCACAGGGGGCTGGAGATACGCAGTATTTT,CASSPQGAGDTQYF
few,TRBV9,TRBJ1-4,NA,15,TGTGCCAGCAGCCTCCAGGCGGGGTCGCGGGAAAAACTGTTTTTT,CASSLQAGSREKLFF
NA,TRBV7-9,TRBJ2-1,TRBD1,15,TGTGCCAGCAGCTCGACAGGGGGCCTTTACAATGAGCAGTTCTTC,CASSSTGGLYNEQFF
NA,TRBV5-4,TRBJ2-7,TRBD1,14,TGTGCCAGCAGCCTCGGACAGGTTACCTACGAGCAGTACTTC,CASSLGQVTYEQYF
NA,TRBV11-2,TRBJ2-5,NA,14,TGTGCCAGCAGCTTAGATTTCGGGGAAGAGACCCAGTACTTC,CASSLDFGEETQYF
NA,TRBV7-9,TRBJ2-1,NA,14,TGTTCCAGCAGCTTGGGGGCGCTCTACAATGAGCAGTTCTTC,CSSSLGALYNEQFF
few,TRBV5-1,TRBJ1-1,NA,13,TGCGCCAGCAGCCCGGACGGCGGGACTGAAGCTTTCTTT,CASSPDGGTEAFF